Following are 10 T cell receptor beta chains from one sample sequenced in a study of blood T cell repertoires in COVID-19. Clones were read by immunoSEQ multiplex PCR, and TCRdb kept only the in-frame ones, dropping some. This table holds 350,000 to 550,000 clones, over 75% found once. Sequenced material: PBMCs or T cells enriched from blood (not recorded which). These receptors were obtained from a man aged 25-45 years who had recovered from COVID-19.

The chain uses TRBV10-3 and TRBJ2-7, with D maybe TRBD1 (6 bases). The V end was cut by 0 bases, the J end by 2 bases, with 14 bases between. CDR3 length: 16 amino acids. The germline V gene has CDR1 ENHRY and CDR2 SYGVKD. CDR3 in amino acids: CAISESIGQPPYEQYF. The CDR3 DNA is TGTGCCATCAGTGAGTCTATAGGACAGCCACCCTACGAGCAGTACTTC.

This clone appeared a few times. The chain carries TRBV30 and TRBJ1-2; perhaps TRBD1 as D (5 bases). CDR3 size: 12 residues. The germline gives CDR1 GTSNPN, CDR2 SVGIG (reference sequence). V gave up 1 base and J gave up 2 bases, with 5 bases separating them. CDR3 sequence (DNA): TGTGCCTGGAGTGAGGGGAACTATGGCTACACCTTC. As protein: CAWSEGNYGYTF. The full variable domain, its missing parts supplied by reference TRBV30 and TRBJ1-2, is SQTIHQWPATLVQPVGSPLSLECTVEGTSNPNLYWYRQAAGRGLQLLFYSVGIGQISSEVPQNLSASRPQDRQFILSSKKLLLSDSGFYLCAWSEGNYGYTFGSGTRLTVV.

The V and J genes are TRBV30 and TRBJ1-4, with a tentative D call TRBD1 (5 bases). V lost 7 bases and J lost 0, with 12 bases in between. Germline CDR1 GTSNPN, CDR2 SVGIG (reference sequence). CDR3 length: 14 residues. CDR3 residues: CASTVLATNEKLFF. CDR3 bases: TGTGCCTCGACAGTACTCGCAACTAATGAAAAACTGTTTTTT. The complete variable domain, with remaining parts taken from reference TRBV30 and TRBJ1-4, reads SQTIHQWPATLVQPVGSPLSLECTVEGTSNPNLYWYRQAAGRGLQLLFYSVGIGQISSEVPQNLSASRPQDRQFILSSKKLLLSDSGFYLCASTVLATNEKLFFGSGTQLSVL.

The chain combines TRBV5-8 with TRBJ2-2; TRBD1 is a possible D gene (6 bases). Germline V gives CDR1 SGHTS, CDR2 YDEGEE. The CDR3 runs 15 residues. Trimming shortened V by 1 base and J by 2 bases, and 9 bases separated the two germline ends. The CDR3 DNA sequence: TGTGCCAGCAGCTTGTCGGGACATAACACCGGGGAGCTGTTTTTT. This encodes CASSLSGHNTGELFF.

This CDR3 reads CASSDFRDTHQPQHF. CDR3 in DNA: TGTGCCAGCAGCGACTTCCGGGACACACATCAGCCCCAGCATTTT. V gene TRBV4-2 combines with J gene TRBJ1-5; D is perhaps TRBD1 (6 bases). Germline CDR1 and CDR2: LGHNA and YNFKEQ. The CDR3 extends over 15 amino acids. With 5 bases removed from V and 5 bases from J, the gap between germline ends came to 16 bases.

This chain uses TRBV27 with TRBJ1-4; D may be TRBD1 (6 bases). CDR1 is MNHEY and CDR2 is SMNVEV in the germline V gene (reference sequence). V was clipped by 5 bases and J by 0 bases, with 13 bases between them. The CDR3 contains 16 residues. The CDR3 region has the DNA TGTGCCAGCAGTCGGAGACAGGAGACAACTAATGAAAAACTGTTTTTT. Protein: CASSRRQETTNEKLFF.

The CDR3 loop is CASSIGDNANTGELFF. In DNA form, the CDR3 reads TGTGCCAGTAGTATAGGGGACAACGCGAACACCGGGGAGCTGTTTTTT. V usage is TRBV19 and J usage is TRBJ2-2; possible D gene TRBD1, 6 bases. This CDR3 region has 16 residues. Germline V CDR1 and CDR2: LNHDA, SQIVND (reference sequence). V lost 1 base, J lost 0 bases, and 9 bases lay in between.

V is TRBV28 and J is TRBJ2-1; TRBD2 matches 15 bases. The germline V gene encodes CDR1 MDHEN and CDR2 SYDVKM. The CDR3 covers 16 residues. The J segment lost 9 bases and the V segment lost 6 bases, leaving 9 bases of the junction unmatched. CDR3 nucleotide sequence: TGTGCCAGCAGGGACAGGACTAGCGGGAGGGGGACTGAGCAGTTCTTC. Protein sequence: CASRDRTSGRGTEQFF.

V usage is TRBV27 and J usage is TRBJ1-5; 7 bases fit TRBD1. Germline V gene lookup returns CDR1 MNHEY and CDR2 SMNVEV (reference sequence). This CDR3 contains 12 residues. Germline trimming cut 8 bases from V and 5 bases from J; bases unmatched to any gene: 3. The CDR3 is CASGQEYQPQHF. CDR3 DNA: TGTGCCAGCGGACAGGAATATCAGCCCCAGCATTTT.

This rearrangement joins TRBV28 to TRBJ1-4; TRBD1 might be the D (5 bases). The V gene lost 5 bases and the J gene lost 2 bases, with 12 bases spanning the gap. The germline gives CDR1 MDHEN, CDR2 SYDVKM. The CDR3 sequence is 15 residues long. The DNA of the CDR3 is TGTGCCAGCAGTCTCCCGTCAGGGACTAATGAAAAACTGTTTTTT. It translates to CASSLPSGTNEKLFF.